This T cell receptor (beta chain) is drawn from a study of regulatory T cells in long-lasting Graves disease. Study background: The study counted Graves' disease as persistent given over 5 years of antithyroid drugs and positive TSH receptor antibodies.

This clonotype was observed a single time. Time point reported: persistent/refractory GD, antithyroid drugs over 5 years with positive TRAb. The TCR library was made from RNA that had been extracted from PBMCs in TRIzol. American Thyroid Association guidelines served as the basis for diagnosing Graves' disease. As a group, patients came from one endocrinology department in Xi'an, China. EDTA tubes were used for drawing 8 to 9 milliliters of peripheral blood. The CDR3 runs to 15 residues. Trimming removed 1 base from V and 5 bases from J, with 14 bases in between. CDR1 is SGHRS and CDR2 is YFSETQ in the germline V gene. CDR3 regions were amplified by Arm-PCR using iRepertoire HTBI primers to build TCR beta libraries. MiXCR, run by TCRdb on the multiplex PCR reads, gives a single entry per CDR3 protein. The repertoire has 400,000 to 500,000 distinct CDR3 sequences, roughly a fifth of them found once; the top ten carry over 11%.

The chain uses TRBV5-1 and TRBJ2-3, with D possibly TRBD2 on 5 matching bases. The sequence came from a female donor with Graves disease. Sequenced material: peripheral blood mononuclear cells (PBMCs), taken when the disease was refractory, from a patient treated with antithyroid drugs. CDR3 amino acids: CASSLYGNGGDTQYF. The CDR3 DNA sequence: TGCGCCAGCAGCTTGTACGGGAATGGTGGAGATACGCAGTATTTT.